The 18 T cell receptor beta chains presented below share a single source sample, sequenced in a study of Graves' ophthalmopathy and Graves' hyperthyroidism. For repertoire sequencing, the TCR beta CDR3 regions were amplified from RNA transcripts. First-round RT-PCR relied on HTBI primers, and a second-round multiplex PCR came next. TCRdb reprocessed the multiplex PCR reads via MiXCR and lists one record per CDR3 protein. The table records 340,000 or so distinct CDR3 sequences, 15% to 20% of them present only once. Material for sequencing was peripheral blood. These receptors were obtained from an adult man with Graves' ophthalmopathy.

This clonotype was seen many times. The chain combines TRBV19 with TRBJ1-2; D might be TRBD1 (6 bases). This CDR3 contains 13 residues. Germline values: CDR1 LNHDA, CDR2 SQIVND (reference sequence). Trimming left V 5 bases short and J 5 bases short, with 12 bases between. The CDR3, as DNA: TGTGCCAGTAGTCCGGGACAAAGTTATGGCTACACCTTC. Protein: CASSPGQSYGYTF.

There are many counts of this clonotype. V gene TRBV12-3 or TRBV12-4 combines with J gene TRBJ1-2, with TRBD1 matching 7 bases. V lost 2 bases, J lost 4 bases, and 1 base stayed unmatched. The CDR3 is made up of 13 amino acids. The CDR3 sequence: CASSLTGAYGYTF. CDR3 sequence (DNA): TGTGCCAGCAGTTTAACAGGGGCCTATGGCTACACCTTC.

This clonotype has ten or more counts. The V call is TRBV7-2, the J call TRBJ1-2; D is uncertain. Per germline, CDR1 SGHTA and CDR2 FQGNSA. Deletions cut 5 bases from V and 1 base from J, with 8 bases between. This CDR3 has 13 amino acids. As DNA, the CDR3 is TGTGCCAGCAGCCCCGGGAGTAACTATGGCTACACCTTC. Translating it yields CASSPGSNYGYTF.

This clonotype was seen repeatedly, ten times or more. The chain joins TRBV19 to TRBJ1-1; no reliable D call. CDR1 and CDR2 from the germline V gene are LNHDA and SQIVND (reference sequence). Trimming cost V 3 bases and J 3 bases, with 11 bases left between them. The CDR3 covers 14 residues. CDR3 sequence: CASSIAPGDTEAFF. CDR3 in DNA: TGTGCCAGTAGTATTGCCCCCGGGGACACTGAAGCTTTCTTT.

This clonotype was observed a handful of times. A read error is possible here, since a much larger clone lies one base away. J is TRBJ1-3 and V is TRBV11-2; perhaps TRBD1 as D (5 bases). CDR3 length equals 16 residues. Per the germline V gene, CDR1 is SGHAT and CDR2 is FQNNGV. Trimming stripped 7 bases from V and 7 bases from J, with 23 bases between. The CDR3 loop reads CASNPSSGRALNTIYF. The DNA of the CDR3 is TGTGCCAGCAACCCATCCTCCGGCAGGGCACTCAACACCATATATTTT.

This clonotype was seen repeatedly, ten times or more. The chain uses TRBV11-2 and TRBJ2-2; no clear D. Germline V gene lookup returns CDR1 SGHAT and CDR2 FQNNGV. V was clipped by 1 base and J by 6 bases, with 6 bases between them. The CDR3 consists of 13 residues. CDR3 amino acids: CASSLGYPGELFF. CDR3 DNA: TGTGCCAGCAGCTTAGGGTATCCCGGGGAGCTGTTTTTT.

At least ten counts were recorded for this clonotype. The chain carries TRBV2 and TRBJ2-7; tentatively, D is TRBD2 (5 bases). The CDR3 extends over 11 amino acids. CDR1 and CDR2 from the germline V gene are SNHLY and FYNNEI. Trimming shortened V by 11 bases and J by 3 bases, and 11 bases separated the two germline ends. The CDR3 DNA reads TGTGCCGGCGGGTGGAGCTACGAGCAGTACTTC. Translated: CAGGWSYEQYF.

This clonotype was seen many times. This chain joins TRBV12-3 or TRBV12-4 and TRBJ2-7; D could derive from TRBD1 or TRBD2 (6 bases each). The CDR3 is made up of 16 amino acids. V lost 3 bases and J lost 1, with 16 bases in between. The CDR3 sequence: CASSFTPGAGSYEQYF. CDR3 in DNA: TGTGCCAGCAGTTTTACCCCGGGGGCTGGTTCCTACGAGCAGTACTTC.

This clonotype was observed many times. The V gene is TRBV4-1, the J gene TRBJ1-2; D not resolved. The CDR3 extends over 16 amino acids. V gave up 1 base and J gave up 2 bases, with 14 bases separating them. The germline gives CDR1 MGHRA, CDR2 YSYEKL. For the CDR3, the DNA is TGCGCCAGCAGCCAAGCGGGAATTACTCGGAACTATGGCTACACCTTC. It encodes CASSQAGITRNYGYTF.

The sample holds many counts of this clonotype. The chain employs TRBV13 and TRBJ1-3, with 9 bases lining up with TRBD1. The germline V gene encodes CDR1 PRHDT and CDR2 FYEKMQ (reference sequence). The CDR3 is 15 amino acids. J lost 0 bases, V lost 3 bases, and 0 bases had no gene match. The CDR3 protein is CASSLDRGSGNTIYF. Here the CDR3 DNA reads TGTGCCAGCAGCTTGGACAGGGGCTCTGGAAACACCATATATTTT.

The sample holds many counts of this clonotype. This sequence joins TRBV20-1 and TRBJ1-1; a possible D gene is TRBD1 (6 bases). The germline CDR1 and CDR2 sequences are DFQATT and SNEGSKA (reference sequence). Trimming pared 1 base from V and 6 bases from J, leaving 18 bases between. CDR3 length equals 15 residues. The chain's CDR3 is CSARAGPQGGPEAFF. The CDR3 region has the DNA TGCAGTGCTAGAGCGGGGCCTCAAGGGGGACCTGAAGCTTTCTTT.

This clonotype was counted many times. The chain carries TRBV20-1 and TRBJ1-2; 9 nucleotides match TRBD1. The V gene end was trimmed by 0 bases and the J gene end by 8 bases; junction bases not matched to a gene: 7. This CDR3 contains 14 residues. Germline V gives CDR1 DFQATT, CDR2 SNEGSKA (reference sequence). CDR3 nucleotides: TGCAGTGCTAGAGATGGCGACAGGGGGAAAGGCTACACCTTC. Translation: CSARDGDRGKGYTF.

The J gene is TRBJ1-1, the V gene TRBV27; D remains unclear. V dropped 4 bases and J dropped 5 bases, with 20 bases sitting between them. The CDR3 spans 16 residues. The V gene's germline CDR1 is MNHEY and CDR2 SMNVEV (reference sequence). The CDR3 sequence: CASSSNSLGGRTEAFF. The CDR3 DNA follows: TGTGCCAGCAGTTCCAATTCCTTGGGAGGGAGAACTGAAGCTTTCTTT.

This clonotype was picked up many times. This chain uses TRBV20-1 with TRBJ1-2; TRBD1 agrees at 7 bases. The CDR3 loop spans 16 amino acids. Germline-derived CDR1 and CDR2 are DFQATT and SNEGSKA (reference sequence). The ends lost 0 bases at V and 4 bases at J; junction bases unmatched: 11. CDR3 bases: TGCAGTGCTAGAGAAATTCAGGGGGGAGTCAGCTATGGCTACACCTTC. Its protein product is CSAREIQGGVSYGYTF.

In this sample, this clonotype turned up many times. J is TRBJ1-5 and V is TRBV2, with 11 bases identical to TRBD1. The CDR3 spans 14 residues. V shed 6 bases and J 6 bases; nucleotides not matched to a gene: 4. Germline V gene lookup returns CDR1 SNHLY and CDR2 FYNNEI. CDR3 sequence: CASRDGTGGQPQHF. The CDR3 nucleotides are TGTGCCAGCAGGGACGGGACAGGGGGTCAGCCCCAGCATTTT.

This clonotype was observed at least ten times. The J gene is TRBJ2-7, the V gene TRBV20-1, with 10 positions matching TRBD2. The CDR3 spans 16 residues. After removal of 0 bases from V and 4 bases from J, the junction contained 9 bases not matched to a gene. Germline CDR1 is DFQATT and CDR2 is SNEGSKA (reference sequence). This CDR3 reads CSARDFITSGAYEQYF. CDR3 coding DNA: TGCAGTGCTAGAGATTTTATTACTAGCGGGGCTTACGAGCAGTACTTC.

The CDR3 loop reads CASSRLAGIKTQYF. CDR3 nucleotide sequence: TGTGCCAGCAGTCGTCTAGCGGGAATAAAGACCCAGTACTTC. The chain has TRBV6-2 or TRBV6-3 and TRBJ2-5; 9 nucleotides align to TRBD2. The trim removed 5 bases at V and 6 bases at J, leaving 7 bases unmatched. The CDR3 has 14 residues. From germline, CDR1 is MNHEY and CDR2 SVGEGT.

In DNA form, the CDR3 reads TGCGCCAGCAGCCCGCAGGGGGAGGTCCCCTACGAGCAGTACTTC. This encodes CASSPQGEVPYEQYF. The rearrangement uses TRBV5-1 and TRBJ2-7, with a possible D match to TRBD1 (7 bases). Germline CDR1 and CDR2: SGHRS and YFSETQ. The V gene lost 4 bases and the J gene lost 2 bases, with 16 bases spanning the gap. The CDR3 totals 15 residues.